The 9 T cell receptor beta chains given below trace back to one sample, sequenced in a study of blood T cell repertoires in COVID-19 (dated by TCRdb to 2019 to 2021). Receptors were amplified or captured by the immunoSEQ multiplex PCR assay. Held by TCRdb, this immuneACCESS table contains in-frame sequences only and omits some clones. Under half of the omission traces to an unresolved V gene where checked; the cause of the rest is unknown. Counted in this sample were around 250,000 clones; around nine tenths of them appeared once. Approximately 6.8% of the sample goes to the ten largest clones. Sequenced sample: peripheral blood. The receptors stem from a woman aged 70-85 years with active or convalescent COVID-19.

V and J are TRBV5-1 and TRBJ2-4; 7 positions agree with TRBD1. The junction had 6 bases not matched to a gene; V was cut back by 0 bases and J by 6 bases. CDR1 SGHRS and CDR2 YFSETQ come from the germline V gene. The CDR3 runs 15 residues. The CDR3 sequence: CASSLEGATGNIQYF. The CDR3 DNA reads TGCGCCAGCAGCTTGGAGGGGGCGACAGGAAACATTCAGTACTTC.

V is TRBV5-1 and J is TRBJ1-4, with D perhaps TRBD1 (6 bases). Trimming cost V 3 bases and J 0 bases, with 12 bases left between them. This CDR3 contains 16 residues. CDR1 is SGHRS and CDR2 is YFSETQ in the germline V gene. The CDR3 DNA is TGCGCCAGCAGCTCGAACCACAGGGCAACTAATGAAAAACTGTTTTTT. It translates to CASSSNHRATNEKLFF.

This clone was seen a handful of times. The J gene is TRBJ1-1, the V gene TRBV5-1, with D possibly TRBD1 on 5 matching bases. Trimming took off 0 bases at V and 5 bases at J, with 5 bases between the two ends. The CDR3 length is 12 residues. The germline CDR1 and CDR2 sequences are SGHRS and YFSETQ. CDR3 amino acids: CASSLEGTEAFF. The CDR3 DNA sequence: TGCGCCAGCAGCTTGGAGGGGACTGAAGCTTTCTTT.

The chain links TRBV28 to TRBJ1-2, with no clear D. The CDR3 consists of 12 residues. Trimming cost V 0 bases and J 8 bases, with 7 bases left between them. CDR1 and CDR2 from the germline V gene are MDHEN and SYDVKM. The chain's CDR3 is CASSLWTGGYTF. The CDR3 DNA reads TGTGCCAGCAGTTTATGGACGGGGGGCTACACCTTC.

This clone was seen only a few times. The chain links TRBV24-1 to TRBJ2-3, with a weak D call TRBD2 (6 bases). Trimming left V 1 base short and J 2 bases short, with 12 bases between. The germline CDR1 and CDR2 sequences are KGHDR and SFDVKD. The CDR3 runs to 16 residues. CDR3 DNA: TGTGCCACCAGTGATTTCACAGCGGGCGCCACAGATACGCAGTATTTT. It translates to CATSDFTAGATDTQYF.

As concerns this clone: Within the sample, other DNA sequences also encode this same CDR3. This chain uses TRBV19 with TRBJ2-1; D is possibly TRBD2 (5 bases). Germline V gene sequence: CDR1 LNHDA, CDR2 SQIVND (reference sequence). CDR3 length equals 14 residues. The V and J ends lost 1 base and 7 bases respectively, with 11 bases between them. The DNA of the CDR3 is TGTGCCAGTAGTATAGGGCTAGCAGAGAATGAGCAGTTCTTC. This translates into CASSIGLAENEQFF.

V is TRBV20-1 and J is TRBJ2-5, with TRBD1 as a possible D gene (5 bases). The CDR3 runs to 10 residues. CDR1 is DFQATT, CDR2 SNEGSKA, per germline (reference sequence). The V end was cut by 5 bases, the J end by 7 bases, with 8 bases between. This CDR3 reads CSALRGTQYF. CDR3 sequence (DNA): TGCAGTGCTCTTAGGGGGACCCAGTACTTC.

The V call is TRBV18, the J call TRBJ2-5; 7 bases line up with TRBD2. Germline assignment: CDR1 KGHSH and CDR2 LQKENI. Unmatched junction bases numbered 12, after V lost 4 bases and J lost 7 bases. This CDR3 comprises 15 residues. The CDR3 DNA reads TGTGCCAGCTCACTTGACCTGGGCCGCGGGGGGACCCAGTACTTC. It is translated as CASSLDLGRGGTQYF.

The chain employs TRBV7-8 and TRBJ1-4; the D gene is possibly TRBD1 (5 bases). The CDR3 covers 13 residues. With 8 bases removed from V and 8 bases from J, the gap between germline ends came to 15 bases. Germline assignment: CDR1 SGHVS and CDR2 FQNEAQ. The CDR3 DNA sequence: TGTGCCAGCGGCCGGAATCAGGGCGAAAAACTGTTTTTT. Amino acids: CASGRNQGEKLFF. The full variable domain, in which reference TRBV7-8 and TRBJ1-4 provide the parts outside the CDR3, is GAGVSQSPRYKVAKRGQDVALRCDPISGHVSLFWYQQALGQGPEFLTYFQNEAQLDKSGLPSDRFFAERPEGSVSTLKIQRTQQEDSAVYLCASGRNQGEKLFFGSGTQLSVL.